This entry describes one T cell receptor beta chain. Losses at the gene ends were 5 bases for V and 4 bases for J; bases not matched to a gene: 4. The CDR3 loop spans 14 amino acids. From germline, CDR1 is SEHNR and CDR2 FQNEAQ (reference sequence). The source of the sample is a study of shared clonotypes between healthy human individuals. The method was immunoSEQ multiplex PCR; TCRdb's version includes in-frame clones alone and lacks a portion of them. This table has approximately 2,000,000 clones, 80% to 95% appearing once. The source material was naive CD4+ T cells from PBMCs. Subset denoted: CD45RA+ positively selected. The V call is TRBV7-9, the J call TRBJ2-5, with 10 nucleotides matching TRBD1. The TCR originated in a man aged 18 to 29 in good health. Some clones in this sample may be carry-over from other donors' samples. The CDR3 region is CASSARDRGETQYF. Written as DNA, the CDR3 is TGTGCCAGCAGCGCCCGGGACAGGGGAGAGACCCAGTACTTC.